The 10 T cell receptor beta chains given below trace back to one sample, sequenced in a study of response to subunit inactivated influenza vaccine. TCRdb re-called the RT-PCR reads through MiXCR, storing one row per CDR3 protein. This table has more than 700,000 distinct CDR3 sequences, 21% appearing once. The source was PBMCs from blood, collected around 5 days after vaccination. The receptors derive from a man in his forties or fifties who received an inactivated influenza vaccine.

This clonotype was observed a few times. This chain links TRBV5-1 with TRBJ1-2; no reliable D call. This CDR3 spans 13 amino acids. V was shortened by 0 bases and J by 5 bases, with 8 bases between the two germline ends. Germline V gene lookup returns CDR1 SGHRS and CDR2 YFSETQ. The CDR3 is CASSLDPAYGYTF. The DNA of the CDR3 is TGCGCCAGCAGCTTGGATCCTGCGTATGGCTACACCTTC.

The CDR3 sequence: CSARVLETEAFF. The CDR3 DNA reads TGCAGTGCCCGGGTCTTGGAGACTGAAGCTTTCTTT. The V and J genes are TRBV20-1 and TRBJ1-1, with D uncertain. CDR1 and CDR2 (germline): DFQATT, SNEGSKA (reference sequence). The length of the CDR3 is 12 residues. Between the trimmed V and J ends, which lost 6 bases and 5 bases, there was a span of 13 bases.

The chain links TRBV4-1 to TRBJ1-2; no definite D call. Per the germline V gene, CDR1 is MGHRA and CDR2 is YSYEKL. This CDR3 contains 15 residues. V gave up 0 bases and J gave up 7 bases, with 15 bases separating them. The CDR3 DNA is TGCGCCAGCAGCCAAGAAGGCAGACCTGGTACTGGCTACACCTTC. It translates to CASSQEGRPGTGYTF.

Here the CDR3 DNA reads TGTGCCAGCAGTATAGGGACAGGGGTTCAGCCCCAGCATTTT. It codes for CASSIGTGVQPQHF. The chain couples TRBV12-3 or TRBV12-4 to TRBJ1-5, with 10 bases that match TRBD1. There are 14 residues in the CDR3. J lost 6 bases, V lost 5 bases, and 4 bases had no gene match.

This rearrangement joins TRBV15 to TRBJ2-7; no clear D gene. Germline values: CDR1 LNHNV, CDR2 YYDKDF (reference sequence). This CDR3 contains 14 residues. V gave up 5 bases and J gave up 3 bases, with 14 bases separating them. The CDR3 DNA sequence: TGTGCCACCAGCCGGTACCCGTGGGACTACGAGCAGTACTTC. Translated: CATSRYPWDYEQYF.

This clonotype is a singleton in its sample. V usage is TRBV3-1 and J usage is TRBJ1-1; possibly TRBD1 for D (5 bases). V lost 4 bases to trimming and J lost 3 bases, with 12 bases between them. CDR1 LGHDT and CDR2 YNNKEL come from the germline V gene (reference sequence). This CDR3 is 14 amino acids long. The CDR3 region is CASSRDGGYTEAFF. In nucleotides, the CDR3 is TGTGCCAGCAGCCGGGACGGCGGGTACACTGAAGCTTTCTTT.

V is TRBV5-1 and J is TRBJ2-3; 9 bases line up with TRBD2. Germline CDR1 SGHRS, CDR2 YFSETQ. This CDR3 comprises 16 residues. Germline trimming cut 0 bases from V and 3 bases from J; bases unmatched to any gene: 5. The CDR3 DNA sequence: TGCGCCAGCAGCTTGGCCCTGCGGGGGGGAACAGATACGCAGTATTTT. Its protein product is CASSLALRGGTDTQYF.

This clonotype was seen a handful of times. V usage is TRBV29-1 and J usage is TRBJ1-4; D is undetermined. V was cut by 4 bases and J by 5 bases, with 11 bases left in between. CDR1 is SQVTM and CDR2 is ANQGSEA in the germline V gene. The CDR3 extends over 13 amino acids. As DNA, the CDR3 is TGCAGCGTTGGGAGGGTAGGGAATGAAAAACTGTTTTTT. Translated, it gives CSVGRVGNEKLFF.

There are a few counts of this clonotype. The chain combines TRBV4-2 with TRBJ2-3; D remains ambiguous. The V gene's germline CDR1 is LGHNA and CDR2 YNFKEQ. The V gene lost 0 bases and the J gene lost 4 bases, with 11 bases spanning the gap. The CDR3 sequence is 15 residues long. CDR3 coding DNA: TGTGCCAGCAGCCAAGATCGGCATCCGGCAGATACGCAGTATTTT. Its translation: CASSQDRHPADTQYF.

The table lists this clonotype with a few counts. The chain has TRBV7-2 and TRBJ2-3; 8 bases are a match to TRBD2. From germline, CDR1 is SGHTA and CDR2 FQGNSA. Trimming removed 10 bases from V and 0 bases from J; junction bases left unmatched: 9. The CDR3 extends over 15 amino acids. The DNA of the CDR3 is TGTGCCACTAAAGGCGGGGGGATTAGCACAGATACGCAGTATTTT. It is translated as CATKGGGISTDTQYF.